The clone carrying this T cell receptor (beta chain) appeared a single time. Its specificity is not known. Cultured CD4+ T cell DNA was sequenced using the Oncomine TCR Beta short-read assay. TCRdb independently ran MiXCR on the PCR reads; one entry per CDR3 protein. The sample shows some 18,000 distinct CDR3 sequences, 25% to 30% of them seen only once. Treatment described: approximately 9-day PBMC culture with coronavirus spike peptide pools or control peptides (ViraFEST assay). This record comes from a study of vaccination and CD4 T cells after COVID-19. The CDR3 contains 15 residues. Germline CDR1 is SGDLS and CDR2 is YYNGEE. The ends were cut back, 4 bases at V and 7 bases at J, with 20 bases in the middle.

Sample: cultured CD4+ T cells from blood. The gene calls are TRBV9 and TRBJ1-2, with D perhaps matching TRBD1 (6 bases). The clonotype comes from a human donor with COVID-19. DNA for the CDR3: TGTGCCAGCAGCCCCACCGCAGGGGTTCCTATTGGCTACACCTTC. Translation gives CASSPTAGVPIGYTF.